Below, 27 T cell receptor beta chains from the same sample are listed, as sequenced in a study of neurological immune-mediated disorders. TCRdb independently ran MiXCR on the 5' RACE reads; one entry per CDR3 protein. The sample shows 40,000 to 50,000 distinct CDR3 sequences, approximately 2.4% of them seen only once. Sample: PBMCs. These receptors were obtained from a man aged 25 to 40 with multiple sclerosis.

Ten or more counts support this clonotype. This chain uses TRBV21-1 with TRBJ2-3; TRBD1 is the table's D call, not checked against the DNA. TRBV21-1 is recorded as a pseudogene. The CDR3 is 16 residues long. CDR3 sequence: CASSKPGGHRTDTQYF. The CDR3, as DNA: TGTGCCAGCAGCAAACCGGGGGGGCATCGCACAGATACGCAGTATTTT.

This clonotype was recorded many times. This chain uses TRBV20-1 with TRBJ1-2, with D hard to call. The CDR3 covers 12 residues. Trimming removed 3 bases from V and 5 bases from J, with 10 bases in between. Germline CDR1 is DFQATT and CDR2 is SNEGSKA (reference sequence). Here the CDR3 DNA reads TGCAGTGCTAGCACAGAATATTATGGCTACACCTTC. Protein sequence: CSASTEYYGYTF.

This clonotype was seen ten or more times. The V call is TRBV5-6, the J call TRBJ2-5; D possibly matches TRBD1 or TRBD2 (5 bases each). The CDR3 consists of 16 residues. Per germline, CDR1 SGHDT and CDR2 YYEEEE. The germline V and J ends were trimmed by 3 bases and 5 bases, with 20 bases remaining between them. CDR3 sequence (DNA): TGTGCCAGCAGCTCGGCCCAGGGAGCAGCTTGGGAGACCCAGTACTTC. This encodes CASSSAQGAAWETQYF.

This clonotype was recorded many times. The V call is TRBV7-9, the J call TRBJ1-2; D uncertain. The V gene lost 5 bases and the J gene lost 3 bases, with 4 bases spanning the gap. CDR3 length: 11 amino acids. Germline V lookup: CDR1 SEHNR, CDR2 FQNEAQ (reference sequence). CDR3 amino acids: CASSTDYGYTF. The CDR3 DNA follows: TGTGCCAGCAGCACGGACTATGGCTACACCTTC.

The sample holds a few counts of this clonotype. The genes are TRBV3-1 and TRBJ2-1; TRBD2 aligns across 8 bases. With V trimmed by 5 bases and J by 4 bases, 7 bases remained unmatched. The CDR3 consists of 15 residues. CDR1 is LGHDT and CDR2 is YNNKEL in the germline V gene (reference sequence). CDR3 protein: CASSGAGERYNEQFF. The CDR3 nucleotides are TGTGCCAGCAGCGGAGCGGGAGAAAGGTACAATGAGCAGTTCTTC.

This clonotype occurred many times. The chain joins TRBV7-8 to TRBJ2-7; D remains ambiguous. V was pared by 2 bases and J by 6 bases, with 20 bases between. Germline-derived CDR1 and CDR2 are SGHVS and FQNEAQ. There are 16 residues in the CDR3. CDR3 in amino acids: CASSLTRGPTATEQYF. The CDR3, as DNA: TGTGCCAGCAGCTTAACCCGAGGTCCGACCGCTACCGAGCAGTACTTC.

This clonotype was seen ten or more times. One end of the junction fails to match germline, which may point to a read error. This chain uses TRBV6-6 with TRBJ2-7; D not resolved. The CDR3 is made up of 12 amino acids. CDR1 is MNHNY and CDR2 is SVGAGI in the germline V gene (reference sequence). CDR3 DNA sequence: TGTGCCAGCAGTTACGGAGAGACAACCGAATCCTTC. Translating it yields CASSYGETTESF.

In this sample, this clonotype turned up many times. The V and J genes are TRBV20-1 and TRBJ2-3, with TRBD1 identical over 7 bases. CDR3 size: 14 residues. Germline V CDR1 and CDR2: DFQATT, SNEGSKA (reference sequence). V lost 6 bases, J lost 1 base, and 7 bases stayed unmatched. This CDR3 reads CSAPDRAGTDTQYF. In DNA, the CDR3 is TGCAGTGCACCCGACAGGGCTGGCACAGATACGCAGTATTTT.

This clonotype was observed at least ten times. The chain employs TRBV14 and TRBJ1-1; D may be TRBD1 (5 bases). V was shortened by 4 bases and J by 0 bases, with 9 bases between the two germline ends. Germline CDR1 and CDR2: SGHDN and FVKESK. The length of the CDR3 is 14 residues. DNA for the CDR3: TGTGCCAGCAGCCTCGGACATATGAACACTGAAGCTTTCTTT. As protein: CASSLGHMNTEAFF.

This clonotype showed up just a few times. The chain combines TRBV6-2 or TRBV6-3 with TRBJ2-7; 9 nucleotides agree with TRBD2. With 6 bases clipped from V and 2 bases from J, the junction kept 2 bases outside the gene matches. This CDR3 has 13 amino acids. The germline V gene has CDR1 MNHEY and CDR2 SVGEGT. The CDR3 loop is CASSGGRAYEQYF. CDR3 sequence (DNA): TGTGCCAGCAGCGGCGGGAGGGCCTACGAGCAGTACTTC.

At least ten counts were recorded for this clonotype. The CDR3 sequence: CATSRDKGGPYEQYF. In DNA form, the CDR3 reads TGTGCCACCAGCAGAGATAAAGGCGGCCCCTACGAGCAGTACTTC. This sequence joins TRBV15 and TRBJ2-7; D is unresolved. The CDR3 totals 15 residues. Germline CDR1 LNHNV, CDR2 YYDKDF (reference sequence). The V gene lost 0 bases and the J gene lost 2 bases, with 11 bases spanning the gap.

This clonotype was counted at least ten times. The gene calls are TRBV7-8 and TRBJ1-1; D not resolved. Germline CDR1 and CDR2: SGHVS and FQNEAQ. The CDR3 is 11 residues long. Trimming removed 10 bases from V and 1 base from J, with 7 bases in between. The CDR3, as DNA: TGTGCCACCGACCCGAACACTGAAGCTTTCTTT. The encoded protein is CATDPNTEAFF.

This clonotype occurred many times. Here the CDR3 DNA reads TGCAGTGCTAGAGATGGGGGACAGGGCGTATCCTACGAGCAGTACTTC. Protein product: CSARDGGQGVSYEQYF. V is TRBV20-1 and J is TRBJ2-7; 9 bases map to TRBD1. V was pared by 0 bases and J by 1 base, with 7 bases of the junction left unmatched. Germline loops: CDR1 DFQATT, CDR2 SNEGSKA (reference sequence). The length of the CDR3 is 16 residues.

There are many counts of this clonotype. The CDR3 protein is CSARDRVGGPRVYEQYF. The CDR3 DNA is TGCAGTGCTAGAGATCGTGTAGGAGGCCCTAGGGTTTACGAGCAGTACTTC. J is TRBJ2-7 and V is TRBV20-1; a weak D match, TRBD2 (5 bases). Trimming pared 0 bases from V and 4 bases from J, leaving 22 bases between. This CDR3 is 17 amino acids long. Germline loops: CDR1 DFQATT, CDR2 SNEGSKA (reference sequence).

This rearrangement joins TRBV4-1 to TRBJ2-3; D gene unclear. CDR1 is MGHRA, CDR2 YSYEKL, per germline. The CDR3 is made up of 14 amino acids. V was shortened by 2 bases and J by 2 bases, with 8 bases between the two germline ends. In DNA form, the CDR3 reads TGCGCCAGCAGCCAAAAACTGGACACAGATACGCAGTATTTT. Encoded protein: CASSQKLDTDTQYF.

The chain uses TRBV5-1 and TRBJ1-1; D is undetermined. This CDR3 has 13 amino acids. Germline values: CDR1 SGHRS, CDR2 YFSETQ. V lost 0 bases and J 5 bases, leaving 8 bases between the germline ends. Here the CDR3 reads CASSLVVGTEAFF. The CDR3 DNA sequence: TGCGCCAGCAGCTTGGTGGTGGGGACTGAAGCTTTCTTT.

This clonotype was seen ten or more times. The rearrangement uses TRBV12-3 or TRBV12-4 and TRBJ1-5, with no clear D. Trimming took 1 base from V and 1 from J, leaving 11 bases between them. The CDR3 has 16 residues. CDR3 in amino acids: CASSLGKKISNQPQHF. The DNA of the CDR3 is TGTGCCAGCAGTTTAGGGAAGAAAATCAGCAATCAGCCCCAGCATTTT.

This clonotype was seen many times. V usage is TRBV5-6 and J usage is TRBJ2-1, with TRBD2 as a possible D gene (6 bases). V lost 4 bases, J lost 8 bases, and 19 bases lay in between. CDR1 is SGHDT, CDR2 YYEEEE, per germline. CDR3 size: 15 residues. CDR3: CASSPLEGRLYEQFF. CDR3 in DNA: TGTGCCAGCAGCCCCTTGGAGGGTCGGCTTTATGAGCAGTTCTTC.

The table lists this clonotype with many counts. In DNA, the CDR3 is TGTGCCATCAGTGATGTGGACGGAACAGATACGCAGTATTTT. As protein: CAISDVDGTDTQYF. This sequence joins TRBV10-3 and TRBJ2-3; D uncertain. The germline gives CDR1 ENHRY, CDR2 SYGVKD. Trimming removed 3 bases from V and 3 bases from J, with 10 bases in between. The CDR3 contains 14 residues.

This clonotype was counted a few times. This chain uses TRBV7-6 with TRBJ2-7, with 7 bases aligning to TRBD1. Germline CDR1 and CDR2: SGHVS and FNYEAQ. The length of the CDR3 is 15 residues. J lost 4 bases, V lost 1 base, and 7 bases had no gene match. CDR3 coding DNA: TGTGCCAGCAGCTTAGGGACAGGCCAGACTTACGAGCAGTACTTC. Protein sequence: CASSLGTGQTYEQYF.

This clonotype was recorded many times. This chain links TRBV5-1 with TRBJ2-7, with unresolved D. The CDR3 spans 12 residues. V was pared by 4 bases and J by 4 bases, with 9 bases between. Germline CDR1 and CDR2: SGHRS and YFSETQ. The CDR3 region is CASSLNYYEQYF. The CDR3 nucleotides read TGCGCCAGCAGCCTCAACTATTACGAGCAGTACTTC. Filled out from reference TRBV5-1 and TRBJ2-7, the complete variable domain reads KAGVTQTPRYLIKTRGQQVTLSCSPISGHRSVSWYQQTPGQGLQFLFEYFSETQRNKGNFPGRFSGRQFSNSRSEMNVSTLELGDSALYLCASSLNYYEQYFGPGTRLTVT.

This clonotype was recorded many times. CDR3 coding DNA: TGTGCCACCAGTGATCGAACCCCGGGAGAAGAGACCCAGTACTTC. Amino acid sequence: CATSDRTPGEETQYF. The gene calls are TRBV24-1 and TRBJ2-5, with D possibly TRBD2 on 6 matching bases. Trimming cost V 3 bases and J 3 bases, with 13 bases left between them. Germline CDR1 and CDR2: KGHDR and SFDVKD. The length of the CDR3 is 15 residues.

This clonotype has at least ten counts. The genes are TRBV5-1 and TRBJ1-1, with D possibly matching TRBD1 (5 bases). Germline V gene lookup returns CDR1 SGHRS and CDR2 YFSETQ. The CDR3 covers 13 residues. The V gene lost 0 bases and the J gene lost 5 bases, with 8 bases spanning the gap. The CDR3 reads CASSLDGTTEAFF. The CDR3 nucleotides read TGCGCCAGCAGCTTGGACGGGACTACTGAAGCTTTCTTT.

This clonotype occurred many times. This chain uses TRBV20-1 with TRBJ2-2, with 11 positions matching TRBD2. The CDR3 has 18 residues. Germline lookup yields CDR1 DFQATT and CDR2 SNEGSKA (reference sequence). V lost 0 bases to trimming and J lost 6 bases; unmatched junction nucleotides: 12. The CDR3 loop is CSARDLRLAGGPPGELFF. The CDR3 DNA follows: TGCAGTGCTAGAGATCTAAGGCTAGCGGGAGGTCCCCCCGGGGAGCTGTTTTTT.

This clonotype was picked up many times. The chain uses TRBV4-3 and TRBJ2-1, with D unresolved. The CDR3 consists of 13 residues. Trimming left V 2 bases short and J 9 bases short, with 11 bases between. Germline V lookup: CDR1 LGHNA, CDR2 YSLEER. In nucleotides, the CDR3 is TGCGCCAGCAGCCAACGAGCGAGCTCTGAGCAGTTCTTC. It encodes CASSQRASSEQFF.

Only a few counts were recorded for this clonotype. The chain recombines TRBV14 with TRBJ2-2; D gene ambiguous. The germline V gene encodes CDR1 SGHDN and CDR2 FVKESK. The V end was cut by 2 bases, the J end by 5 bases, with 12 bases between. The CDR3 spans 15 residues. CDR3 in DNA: TGTGCCAGCAGCCAATCTTTGATGGGGACCGGGGAGCTGTTTTTT. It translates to CASSQSLMGTGELFF.

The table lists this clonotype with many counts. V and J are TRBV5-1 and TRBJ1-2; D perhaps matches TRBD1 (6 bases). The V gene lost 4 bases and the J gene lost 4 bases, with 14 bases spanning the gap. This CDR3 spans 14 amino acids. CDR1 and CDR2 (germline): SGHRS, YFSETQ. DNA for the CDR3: TGCGCCAGCAGCACCTCCAGGGGAAGCTATGGCTACACCTTC. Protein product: CASSTSRGSYGYTF.